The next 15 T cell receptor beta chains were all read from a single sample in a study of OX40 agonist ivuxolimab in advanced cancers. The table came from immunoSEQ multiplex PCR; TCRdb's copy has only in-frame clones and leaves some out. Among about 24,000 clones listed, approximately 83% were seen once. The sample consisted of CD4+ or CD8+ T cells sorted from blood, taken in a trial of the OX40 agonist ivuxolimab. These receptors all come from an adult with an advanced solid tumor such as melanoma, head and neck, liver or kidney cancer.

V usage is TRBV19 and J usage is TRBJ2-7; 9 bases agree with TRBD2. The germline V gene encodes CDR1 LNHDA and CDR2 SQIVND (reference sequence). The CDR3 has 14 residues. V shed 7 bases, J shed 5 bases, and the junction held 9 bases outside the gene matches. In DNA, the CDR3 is TGTGCCAGTACCTTGACTAGCGGCTTCCACGAGCAGTACTTC. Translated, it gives CASTLTSGFHEQYF.

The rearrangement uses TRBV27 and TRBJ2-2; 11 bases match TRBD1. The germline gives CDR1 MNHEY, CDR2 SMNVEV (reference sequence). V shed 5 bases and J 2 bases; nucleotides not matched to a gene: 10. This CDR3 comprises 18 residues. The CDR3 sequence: CASSLGTGGLDNTGELFF. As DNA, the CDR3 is TGTGCCAGCAGTCTCGGGACAGGGGGTCTCGATAACACCGGGGAGCTGTTTTTT.

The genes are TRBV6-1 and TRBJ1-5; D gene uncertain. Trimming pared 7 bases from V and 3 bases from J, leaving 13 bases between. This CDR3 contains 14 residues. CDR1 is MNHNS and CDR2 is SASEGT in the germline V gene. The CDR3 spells CASTLGRDNQPQHF. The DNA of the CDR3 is TGTGCCAGCACCCTAGGACGGGACAATCAGCCCCAGCATTTT.

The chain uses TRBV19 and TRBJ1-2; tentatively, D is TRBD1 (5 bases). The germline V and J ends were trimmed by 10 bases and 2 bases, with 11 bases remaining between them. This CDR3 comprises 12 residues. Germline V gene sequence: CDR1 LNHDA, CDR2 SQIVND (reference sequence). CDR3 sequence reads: CATTGDNYGYTF. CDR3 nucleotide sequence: TGTGCCACCACGGGGGACAACTATGGCTACACCTTC.

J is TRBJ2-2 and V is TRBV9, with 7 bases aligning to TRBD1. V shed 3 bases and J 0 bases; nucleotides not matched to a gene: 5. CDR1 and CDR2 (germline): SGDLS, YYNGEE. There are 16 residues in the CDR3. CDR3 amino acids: CASSEWTGTNTGELFF. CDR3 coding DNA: TGTGCCAGCAGCGAATGGACAGGAACGAACACCGGGGAGCTGTTTTTT.

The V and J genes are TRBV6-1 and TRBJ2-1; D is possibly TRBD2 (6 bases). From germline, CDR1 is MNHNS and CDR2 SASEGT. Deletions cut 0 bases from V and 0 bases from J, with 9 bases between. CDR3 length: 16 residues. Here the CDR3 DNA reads TGTGCCAGCAGTGAAGCGGGACTTGTCTCCTACAATGAGCAGTTCTTC. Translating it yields CASSEAGLVSYNEQFF.

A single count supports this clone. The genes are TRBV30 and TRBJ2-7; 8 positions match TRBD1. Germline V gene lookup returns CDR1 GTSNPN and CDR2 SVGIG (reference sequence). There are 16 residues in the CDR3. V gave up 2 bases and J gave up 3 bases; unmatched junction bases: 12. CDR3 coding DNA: TGTGCCTGGAGTCCGCCATCTCGGACAGGGATCTACGAGCAGTACTTC. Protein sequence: CAWSPPSRTGIYEQYF.

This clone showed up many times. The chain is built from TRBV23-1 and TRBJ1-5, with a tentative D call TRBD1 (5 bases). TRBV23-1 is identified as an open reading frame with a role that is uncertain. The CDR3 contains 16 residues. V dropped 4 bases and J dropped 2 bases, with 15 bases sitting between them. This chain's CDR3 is CASSPRPSGRNQPQHF. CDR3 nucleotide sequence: TGCGCCAGCAGTCCACGACCCTCAGGGCGCAATCAGCCCCAGCATTTT.

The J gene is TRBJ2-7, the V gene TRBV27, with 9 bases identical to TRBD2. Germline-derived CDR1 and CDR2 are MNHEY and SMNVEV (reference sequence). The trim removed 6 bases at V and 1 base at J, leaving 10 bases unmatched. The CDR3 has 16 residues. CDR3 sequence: CASSPPGSGSSYEQYF. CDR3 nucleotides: TGTGCCAGCAGCCCTCCGGGTAGCGGGAGTTCCTACGAGCAGTACTTC.

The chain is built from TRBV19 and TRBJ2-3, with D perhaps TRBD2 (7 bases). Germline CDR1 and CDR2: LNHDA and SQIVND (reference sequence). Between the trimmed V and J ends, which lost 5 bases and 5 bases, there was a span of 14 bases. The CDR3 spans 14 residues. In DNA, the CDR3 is TGTGCCAGTAGTGTCGGACTAGGGGGAGATACGCAGTATTTT. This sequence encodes CASSVGLGGDTQYF.

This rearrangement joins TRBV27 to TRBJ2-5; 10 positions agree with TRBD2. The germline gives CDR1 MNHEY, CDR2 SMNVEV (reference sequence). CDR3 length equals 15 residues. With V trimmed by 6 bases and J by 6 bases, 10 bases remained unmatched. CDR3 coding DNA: TGTGCCAGCAGATTGGCTAGCGGGAGTTCGAAGACCCAGTACTTC. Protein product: CASRLASGSSKTQYF.

This CDR3 reads CASSQPGLAGLGLGETQYF. In DNA, the CDR3 is TGCGCCAGCAGCCAACCGGGACTAGCGGGCCTCGGTTTGGGAGAGACCCAGTACTTC. V is TRBV4-1 and J is TRBJ2-5, with 12 bases identical to TRBD2. From germline, CDR1 is MGHRA and CDR2 YSYEKL. The CDR3 consists of 19 residues. Germline trimming cut 2 bases from V and 4 bases from J; bases unmatched to any gene: 14.

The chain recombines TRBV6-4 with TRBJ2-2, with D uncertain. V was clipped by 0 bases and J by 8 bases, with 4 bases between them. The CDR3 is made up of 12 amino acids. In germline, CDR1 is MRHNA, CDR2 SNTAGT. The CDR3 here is CASSDSEGELFF. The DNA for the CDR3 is TGTGCCAGCAGTGACTCAGAGGGGGAGCTGTTTTTT.

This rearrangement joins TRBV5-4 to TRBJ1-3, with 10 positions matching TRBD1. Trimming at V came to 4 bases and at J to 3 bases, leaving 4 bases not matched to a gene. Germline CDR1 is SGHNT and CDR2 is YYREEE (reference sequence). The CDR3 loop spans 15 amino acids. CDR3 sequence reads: CASSAGQGGGNTIYF. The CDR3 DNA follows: TGTGCCAGCAGCGCCGGACAGGGGGGTGGAAACACCATATATTTT.

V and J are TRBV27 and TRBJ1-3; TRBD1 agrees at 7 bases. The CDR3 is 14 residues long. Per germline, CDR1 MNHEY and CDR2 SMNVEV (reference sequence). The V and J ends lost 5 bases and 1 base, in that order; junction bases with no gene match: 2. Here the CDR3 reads CASSPRGSGNTIYF. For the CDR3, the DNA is TGTGCCAGCAGTCCCAGGGGGTCTGGAAACACCATATATTTT.